Each of the 18 T cell receptor beta chains below was sequenced from the same sample in a study of blood T cell repertoires in COVID-19. Profiled with immunoSEQ multiplex PCR; TCRdb holds only in-frame clones, not every one. The data contain 150,000 to 180,000 clones, more than 80% of them singletons. Sequenced sample: peripheral blood. These receptors originate from a man aged 50-59 years with acute or convalescent COVID-19.

V and J are TRBV7-9 and TRBJ2-1; 12 positions agree with TRBD1. The CDR3 contains 15 residues. Germline values: CDR1 SEHNR, CDR2 FQNEAQ (reference sequence). The V gene end was trimmed by 5 bases and the J gene end by 8 bases; junction bases not matched to a gene: 7. The CDR3 is CASSTRDRGLDEQFF. DNA of the CDR3: TGTGCCAGCAGCACTAGGGACAGGGGGCTCGATGAGCAGTTCTTC.

The chain links TRBV28 to TRBJ1-2; 10 nucleotides align to TRBD1. Losses at the gene ends were 5 bases for V and 5 bases for J; bases not matched to a gene: 11. The CDR3 has 16 amino acids. CDR1 is MDHEN, CDR2 SYDVKM, per germline. CDR3 sequence reads: CASSGGTGVLLYGYTF. The CDR3 DNA is TGTGCCAGCAGTGGAGGGACAGGGGTGCTTCTTTATGGCTACACCTTC.

In this sample, this clone turned up a few times. This sequence joins TRBV20-1 and TRBJ1-3; D is ambiguous. Germline lookup yields CDR1 DFQATT and CDR2 SNEGSKA (reference sequence). Trimming removed 3 bases at V and 2 bases at J, with 8 bases between. This CDR3 has 13 residues. In DNA form, the CDR3 reads TGCAGTGCTAGTCTGGCAGCTGGAAACACCATATATTTT. Amino acids: CSASLAAGNTIYF.

V and J are TRBV6-6 and TRBJ2-7; TRBD1 agrees at 7 bases. Germline CDR1 reads MNHNY; CDR2 reads SVGAGI (reference sequence). V shed 4 bases, J shed 2 bases, and the junction held 8 bases outside the gene matches. This CDR3 has 15 residues. Written as DNA, the CDR3 is TGTGCCAGCAGTTTGCCCGGGACAGTACCCTACGAGCAGTACGTC. It specifies CASSLPGTVPYEQYV.

The chain combines TRBV24-1 with TRBJ2-2, with D possibly matching TRBD1 (6 bases). The CDR3 consists of 18 residues. Germline loops: CDR1 KGHDR, CDR2 SFDVKD. V was cut by 3 bases and J by 3 bases, with 19 bases left in between. Here the CDR3 DNA reads TGTGCCACCAGTGATCCAACCGGGACACTACTTGACACCGGGGAGCTGTTTTTT. Translation: CATSDPTGTLLDTGELFF.

The V and J genes are TRBV3-1 (or the pseudogene TRBV3-2) and TRBJ1-1, with TRBD1 matching 10 bases. Germline V gene data show CDR1 as LGHDT and CDR2 as YNNKEL (reference sequence). This CDR3 has 15 amino acids. The V gene end was trimmed by 5 bases and the J gene end by 1 base; junction bases not matched to a gene: 4. The CDR3 DNA is TGTGCCAGCAGCAAGGGACAGGGGTCGAACACTGAAGCTTTCTTT. It encodes CASSKGQGSNTEAFF.

V usage is TRBV2 and J usage is TRBJ1-2, with 7 nucleotides matching TRBD1. The CDR3 spans 11 residues. After removal of 6 bases from V and 7 bases from J, the junction contained 2 bases not matched to a gene. CDR1 is SNHLY, CDR2 FYNNEI, per germline. CDR3 loop: CASSAGGGYTF. The CDR3 DNA sequence: TGTGCCAGCAGCGCAGGGGGTGGCTACACCTTC.

The chain uses TRBV5-1 and TRBJ2-7, with a possible D match to TRBD1 (7 bases). There are 16 residues in the CDR3. Germline assignment: CDR1 SGHRS and CDR2 YFSETQ. Trimming pared 0 bases from V and 5 bases from J, leaving 18 bases between. In DNA, the CDR3 is TGCGCCAGCAGCTTGGGCCCGCGGCAGGGGGGTGACGAGCAGTACTTC. This sequence encodes CASSLGPRQGGDEQYF.

This chain links TRBV27 with TRBJ2-1; possibly TRBD2 for D (6 bases). CDR1 is MNHEY and CDR2 is SMNVEV in the germline V gene (reference sequence). The germline V and J ends were trimmed by 4 bases and 7 bases, with 14 bases remaining between them. CDR3 length: 14 residues. CDR3 bases: TGTGCCAGCAGTTACGGGGACTTCGATAATGAGCAGTTCTTC. Amino acid sequence: CASSYGDFDNEQFF.

The chain is built from TRBV6-2 or TRBV6-3 and TRBJ2-1; possible D gene TRBD2, 6 bases. Germline-derived CDR1 and CDR2 are MNHEY and SVGEGT. V shed 4 bases and J shed 7 bases, with 29 bases lying between them. The CDR3 length is 19 residues. The CDR3 DNA is TGTGCCAGCAGTTCGATCCGCGGGGCTAGCGTGTCTAGGGGAAATGAGCAGTTCTTC. Translating gives CASSSIRGASVSRGNEQFF.

The chain recombines TRBV7-3 with TRBJ1-2, with 7 bases matching TRBD1. The ends lost 4 bases at V and 5 bases at J; junction bases unmatched: 10. The CDR3 sequence is 15 residues long. Germline V gene sequence: CDR1 SGHTA, CDR2 FQGTGA. The CDR3 region is CASSSDRVSSYGYTF. The CDR3 nucleotides read TGTGCCAGCAGCTCCGACAGGGTGAGTTCATATGGCTACACCTTC.

The genes are TRBV11-3 and TRBJ1-1; tentatively, D is TRBD1 (5 bases). The length of the CDR3 is 13 residues. The V gene lost 3 bases and the J gene lost 4 bases, with 9 bases spanning the gap. The germline V gene encodes CDR1 SGHNT and CDR2 YENEEA. CDR3 loop: CASSFKQGTEAFF. The CDR3 DNA sequence: TGTGCCAGCAGCTTTAAGCAGGGCACTGAAGCTTTCTTT.

This clone turned up a few times. The rearrangement links TRBV28 to TRBJ1-4, with 7 bases aligning to TRBD1. Per germline, CDR1 MDHEN and CDR2 SYDVKM. V lost 7 bases and J lost 5; bases outside the gene matches: 1. This CDR3 is 12 amino acids long. This chain's CDR3 is CASMTGNEKLFF. The DNA for the CDR3 is TGTGCCAGCATGACAGGGAATGAAAAACTGTTTTTT.

V and J are TRBV18 and TRBJ1-2; 8 positions agree with TRBD1. The CDR3 contains 13 residues. V was clipped by 6 bases and J by 3 bases; unmatched bases: 3. Germline V gene lookup returns CDR1 KGHSH and CDR2 LQKENI. The CDR3 DNA reads TGTGCCAGCTCTCCGGACAGGGACTATGGCTACACCTTC. It translates to CASSPDRDYGYTF.

The chain employs TRBV4-1 and TRBJ2-7; D unresolved. Germline assignment: CDR1 MGHRA and CDR2 YSYEKL. This CDR3 is built from 16 residues. V lost 4 bases, J lost 1 base, and 17 bases lay in between. In DNA form, the CDR3 reads TGCGCCAGCAGCCTAGAGACTTCAAAAGGATCCTACGAGCAGTACTTC. It specifies CASSLETSKGSYEQYF.

This chain links TRBV6-1 with TRBJ2-2, with 13 bases lining up with TRBD2. This CDR3 comprises 17 residues. V lost 4 bases to trimming and J lost 3 bases; unmatched junction nucleotides: 5. Germline V gene sequence: CDR1 MNHNS, CDR2 SASEGT. The CDR3 sequence is CASSGGTSGTYTGELFF. DNA of the CDR3: TGTGCCAGCAGTGGGGGGACTAGCGGGACTTACACCGGGGAGCTGTTTTTT.

The chain carries TRBV18 and TRBJ2-3; a possible D gene is TRBD2 (6 bases). This CDR3 is built from 17 residues. Looked up from germline, CDR1 is KGHSH and CDR2 is LQKENI. V lost 0 bases and J 0 bases, leaving 13 bases between the germline ends. In DNA form, the CDR3 reads TGTGCCAGCTCACCACCCTGGAGCGGGCCGAGCACAGATACGCAGTATTTT. This sequence encodes CASSPPWSGPSTDTQYF.

In this sample, this clone turned up once. V usage is TRBV15 and J usage is TRBJ1-2, with D uncertain. V lost 0 bases, J lost 4 bases, and 12 bases lay in between. Germline V gives CDR1 LNHNV, CDR2 YYDKDF (reference sequence). This CDR3 spans 15 amino acids. The CDR3 loop is CATSREVGVRYGYTF. The CDR3 region has the DNA TGTGCCACCAGCAGAGAAGTCGGGGTACGCTATGGCTACACCTTC.